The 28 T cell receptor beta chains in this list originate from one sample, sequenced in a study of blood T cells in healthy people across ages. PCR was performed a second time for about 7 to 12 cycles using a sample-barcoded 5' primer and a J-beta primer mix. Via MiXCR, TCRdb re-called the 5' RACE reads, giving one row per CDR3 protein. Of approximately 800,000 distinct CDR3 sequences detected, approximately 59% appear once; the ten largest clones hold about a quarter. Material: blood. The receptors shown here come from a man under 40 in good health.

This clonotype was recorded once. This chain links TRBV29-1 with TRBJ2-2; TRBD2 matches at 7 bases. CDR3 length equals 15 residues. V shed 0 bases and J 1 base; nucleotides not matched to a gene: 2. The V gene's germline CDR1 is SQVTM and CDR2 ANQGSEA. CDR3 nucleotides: TGCAGCGTTGAAGATGGGACTATGAACACCGGGGAGCTGTTTTTT. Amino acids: CSVEDGTMNTGELFF.

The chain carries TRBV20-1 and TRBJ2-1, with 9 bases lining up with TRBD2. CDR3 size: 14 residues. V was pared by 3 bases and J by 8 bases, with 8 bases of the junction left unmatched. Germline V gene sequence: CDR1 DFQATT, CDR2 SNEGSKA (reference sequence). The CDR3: CSASSGGGGYEQFF. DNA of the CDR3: TGCAGTGCTAGTAGCGGCGGGGGGGGGTATGAGCAGTTCTTC.

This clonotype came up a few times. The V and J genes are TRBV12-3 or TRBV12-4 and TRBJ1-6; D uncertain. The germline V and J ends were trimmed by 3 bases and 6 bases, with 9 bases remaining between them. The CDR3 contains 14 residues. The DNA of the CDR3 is TGTGCCAGCAGTTTCGGACCGATTAATTCACCCCTCCACTTT. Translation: CASSFGPINSPLHF.

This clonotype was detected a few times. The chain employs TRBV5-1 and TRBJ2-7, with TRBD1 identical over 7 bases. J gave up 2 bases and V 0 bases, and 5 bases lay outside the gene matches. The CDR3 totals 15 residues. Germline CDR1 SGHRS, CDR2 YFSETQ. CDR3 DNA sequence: TGCGCCAGCAGCTTGGGGACAGGCGACACCTACGAGCAGTACTTC. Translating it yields CASSLGTGDTYEQYF.

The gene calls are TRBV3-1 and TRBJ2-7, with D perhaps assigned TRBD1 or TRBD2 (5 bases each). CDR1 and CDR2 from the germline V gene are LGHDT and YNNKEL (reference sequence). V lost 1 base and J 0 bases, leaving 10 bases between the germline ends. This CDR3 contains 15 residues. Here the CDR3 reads CASSQGGASSYEQYF. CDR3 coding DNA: TGTGCCAGCAGCCAAGGAGGGGCCTCCTCCTACGAGCAGTACTTC.

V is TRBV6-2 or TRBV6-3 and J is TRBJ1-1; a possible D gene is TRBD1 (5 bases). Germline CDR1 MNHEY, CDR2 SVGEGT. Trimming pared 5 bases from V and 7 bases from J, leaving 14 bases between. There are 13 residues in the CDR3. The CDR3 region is CASSPTGVFEAFF. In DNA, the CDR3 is TGTGCCAGCAGTCCCACAGGAGTTTTTGAAGCTTTCTTT.

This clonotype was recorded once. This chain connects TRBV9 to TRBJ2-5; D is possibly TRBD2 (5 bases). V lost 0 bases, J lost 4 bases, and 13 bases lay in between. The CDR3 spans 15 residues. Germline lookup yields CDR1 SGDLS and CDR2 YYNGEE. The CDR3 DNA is TGTGCCAGCAGCGTAGGAGGAGTAGCGTCAGAGACCCAGTACTTC. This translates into CASSVGGVASETQYF. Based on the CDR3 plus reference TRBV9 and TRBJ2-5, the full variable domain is DSGVTQTPKHLITATGQRVTLRCSPRSGDLSVYWYQQSLDQGLQFLIQYYNGEERAKGNILERFSAQQFPDLHSELNLSSLELGDSALYFCASSVGGVASETQYFGPGTRLLVL.

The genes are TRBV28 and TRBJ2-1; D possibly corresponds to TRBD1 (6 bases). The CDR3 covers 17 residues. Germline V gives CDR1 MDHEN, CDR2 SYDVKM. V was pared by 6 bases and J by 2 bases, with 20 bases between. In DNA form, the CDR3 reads TGTGCCAGCAGCTACCCGGATGTGACAGGAACCTACAATGAGCAGTTCTTC. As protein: CASSYPDVTGTYNEQFF.

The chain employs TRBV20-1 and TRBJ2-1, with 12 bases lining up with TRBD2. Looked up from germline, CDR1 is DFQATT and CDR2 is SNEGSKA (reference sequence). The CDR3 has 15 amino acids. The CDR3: CNAPTSGRRYNEQFF. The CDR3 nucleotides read TGCAATGCCCCTACTAGCGGGAGGAGGTACAATGAGCAGTTCTTC.

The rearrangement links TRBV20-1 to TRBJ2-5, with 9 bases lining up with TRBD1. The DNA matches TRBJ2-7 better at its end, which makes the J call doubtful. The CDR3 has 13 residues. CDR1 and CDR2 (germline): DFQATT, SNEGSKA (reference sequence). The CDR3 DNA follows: TGCAGTTCCCCCGGGACAGGGACCTACGAGCAGTACTTC. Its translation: CSSPGTGTYEQYF.

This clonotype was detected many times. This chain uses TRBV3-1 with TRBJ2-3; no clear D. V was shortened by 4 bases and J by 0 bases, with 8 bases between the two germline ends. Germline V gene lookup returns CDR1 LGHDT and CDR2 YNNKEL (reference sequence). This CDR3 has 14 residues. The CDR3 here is CASSRATSTDTQYF. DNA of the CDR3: TGTGCCAGCAGCCGGGCGACTAGCACAGATACGCAGTATTTT.

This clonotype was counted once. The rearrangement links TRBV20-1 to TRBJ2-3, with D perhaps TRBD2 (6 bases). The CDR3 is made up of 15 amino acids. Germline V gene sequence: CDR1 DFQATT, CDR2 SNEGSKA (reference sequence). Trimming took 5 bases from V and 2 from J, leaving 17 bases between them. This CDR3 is CSASHSEGPTDTQYF. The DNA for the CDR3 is TGCAGTGCTTCCCATTCGGAGGGTCCCACAGATACGCAGTATTTT.

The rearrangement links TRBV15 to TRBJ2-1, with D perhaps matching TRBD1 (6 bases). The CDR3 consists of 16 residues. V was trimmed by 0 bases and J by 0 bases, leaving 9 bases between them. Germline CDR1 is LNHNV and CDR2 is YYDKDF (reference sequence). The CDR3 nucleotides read TGTGCCACCAGCAGAGACTTGGGGGCCTCCTACAATGAGCAGTTCTTC. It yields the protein CATSRDLGASYNEQFF.

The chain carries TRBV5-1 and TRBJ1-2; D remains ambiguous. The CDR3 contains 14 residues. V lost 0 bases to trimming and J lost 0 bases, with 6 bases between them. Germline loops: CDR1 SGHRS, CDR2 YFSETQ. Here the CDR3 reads CASSLVATNYGYTF. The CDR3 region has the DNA TGCGCCAGCAGCTTGGTGGCAACTAACTATGGCTACACCTTC. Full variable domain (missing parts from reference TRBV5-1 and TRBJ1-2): KAGVTQTPRYLIKTRGQQVTLSCSPISGHRSVSWYQQTPGQGLQFLFEYFSETQRNKGNFPGRFSGRQFSNSRSEMNVSTLELGDSALYLCASSLVATNYGYTFGSGTRLTVV.

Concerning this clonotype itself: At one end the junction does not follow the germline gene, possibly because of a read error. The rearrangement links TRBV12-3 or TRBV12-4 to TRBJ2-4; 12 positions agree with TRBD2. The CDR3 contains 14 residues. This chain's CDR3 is CASSLAGGGDIQYF. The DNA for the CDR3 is TGTGCCAGCAGTCTAGCGGGGGGGGGAGACATTCAGTACTTC.

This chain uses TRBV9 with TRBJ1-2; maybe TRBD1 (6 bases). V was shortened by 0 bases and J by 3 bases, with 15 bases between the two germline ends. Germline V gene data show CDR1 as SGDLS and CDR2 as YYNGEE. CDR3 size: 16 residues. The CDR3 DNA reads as TGTGCCAGCAGCGTAGGAGGGGCGAGGGGGTACTATGGCTACACCTTC. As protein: CASSVGGARGYYGYTF. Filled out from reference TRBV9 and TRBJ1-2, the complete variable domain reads DSGVTQTPKHLITATGQRVTLRCSPRSGDLSVYWYQQSLDQGLQFLIQYYNGEERAKGNILERFSAQQFPDLHSELNLSSLELGDSALYFCASSVGGARGYYGYTFGSGTRLTVV.

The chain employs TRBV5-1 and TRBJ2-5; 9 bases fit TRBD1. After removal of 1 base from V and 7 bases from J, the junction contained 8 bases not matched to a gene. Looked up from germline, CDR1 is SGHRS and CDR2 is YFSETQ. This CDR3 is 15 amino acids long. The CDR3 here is CASSLLQGARGTQYF. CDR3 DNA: TGCGCCAGCAGCTTGCTACAGGGGGCTCGCGGGACCCAGTACTTC.

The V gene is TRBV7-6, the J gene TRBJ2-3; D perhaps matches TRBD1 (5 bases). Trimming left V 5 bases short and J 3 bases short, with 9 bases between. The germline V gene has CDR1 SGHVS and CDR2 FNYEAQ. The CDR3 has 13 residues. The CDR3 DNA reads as TGTGCCAGCAGCGAAAGACAGACAGATACGCAGTATTTT. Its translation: CASSERQTDTQYF.

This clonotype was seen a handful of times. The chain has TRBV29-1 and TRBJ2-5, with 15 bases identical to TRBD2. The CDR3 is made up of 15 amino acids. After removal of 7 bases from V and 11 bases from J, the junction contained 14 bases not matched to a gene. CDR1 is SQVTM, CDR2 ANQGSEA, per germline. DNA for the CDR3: TGCAGCGCTAGGACTAGCGGGGGGGTTTGGAATGAGCAGTACTTC. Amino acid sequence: CSARTSGGVWNEQYF.

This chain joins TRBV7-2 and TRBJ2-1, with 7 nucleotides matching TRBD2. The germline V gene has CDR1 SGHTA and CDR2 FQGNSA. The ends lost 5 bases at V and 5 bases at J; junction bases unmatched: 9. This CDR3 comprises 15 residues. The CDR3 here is CASSPRLAANNEQFF. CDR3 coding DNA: TGTGCCAGCAGCCCAAGGCTAGCGGCGAACAATGAGCAGTTCTTC.

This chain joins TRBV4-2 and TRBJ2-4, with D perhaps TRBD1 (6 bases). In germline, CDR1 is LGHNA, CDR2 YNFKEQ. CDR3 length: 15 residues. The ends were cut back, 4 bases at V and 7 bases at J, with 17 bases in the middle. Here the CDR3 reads CASSPANRDLNIQYF. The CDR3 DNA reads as TGTGCCAGCAGCCCCGCAAACAGGGATTTGAACATTCAGTACTTC.

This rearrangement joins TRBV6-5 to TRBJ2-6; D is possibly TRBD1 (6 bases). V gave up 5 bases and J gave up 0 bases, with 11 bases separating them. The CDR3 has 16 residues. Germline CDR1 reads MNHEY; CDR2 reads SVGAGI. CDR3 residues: CASSPGHHSGANVLTF. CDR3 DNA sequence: TGTGCCAGCAGTCCGGGACATCACTCTGGGGCCAACGTCCTGACTTTC.

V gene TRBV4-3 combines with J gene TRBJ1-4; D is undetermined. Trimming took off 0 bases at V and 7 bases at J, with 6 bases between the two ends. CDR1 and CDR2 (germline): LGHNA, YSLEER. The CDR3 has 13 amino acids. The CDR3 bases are TGCGCCAGCAGCCAAGATCACGGTGAAAAACTGTTTTTT. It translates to CASSQDHGEKLFF.

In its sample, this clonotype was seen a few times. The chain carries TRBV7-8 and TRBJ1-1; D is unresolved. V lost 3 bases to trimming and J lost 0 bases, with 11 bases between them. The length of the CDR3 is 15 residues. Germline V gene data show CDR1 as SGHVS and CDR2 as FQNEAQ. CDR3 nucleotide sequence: TGTGCCAGCAGCTTCGGGAACGGGATGAACACTGAAGCTTTCTTT. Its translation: CASSFGNGMNTEAFF. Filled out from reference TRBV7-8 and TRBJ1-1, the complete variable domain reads GAGVSQSPRYKVAKRGQDVALRCDPISGHVSLFWYQQALGQGPEFLTYFQNEAQLDKSGLPSDRFFAERPEGSVSTLKIQRTQQEDSAVYLCASSFGNGMNTEAFFGQGTRLTVV.

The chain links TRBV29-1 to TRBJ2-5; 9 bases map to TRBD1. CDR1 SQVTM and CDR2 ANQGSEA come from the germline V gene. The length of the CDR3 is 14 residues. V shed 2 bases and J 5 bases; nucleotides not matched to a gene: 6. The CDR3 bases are TGCAGCGTTGAATGGACAGGGGCTTGGGAGACCCAGTACTTC. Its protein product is CSVEWTGAWETQYF.

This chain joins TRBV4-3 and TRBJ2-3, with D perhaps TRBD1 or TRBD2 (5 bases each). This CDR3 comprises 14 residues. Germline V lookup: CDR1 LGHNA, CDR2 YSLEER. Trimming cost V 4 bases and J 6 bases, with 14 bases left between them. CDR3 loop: CASSPQREGDTQYF. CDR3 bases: TGCGCCAGCAGCCCCCAACGTGAGGGGGATACGCAGTATTTT.

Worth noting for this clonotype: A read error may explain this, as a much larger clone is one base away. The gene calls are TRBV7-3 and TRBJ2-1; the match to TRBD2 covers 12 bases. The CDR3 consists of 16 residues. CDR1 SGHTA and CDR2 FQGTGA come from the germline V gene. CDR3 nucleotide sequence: TGTGCCAGCAGTCCTCTAGCGGGGGGGCTCTACAATGAGCGGTTCTTC. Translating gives CASSPLAGGLYNERFF.

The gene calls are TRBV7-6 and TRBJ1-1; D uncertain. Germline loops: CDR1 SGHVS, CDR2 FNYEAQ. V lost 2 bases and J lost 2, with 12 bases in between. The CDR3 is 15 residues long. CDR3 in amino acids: CASSLLGQRNTEAFF. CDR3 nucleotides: TGTGCCAGCAGCTTACTCGGGCAGCGAAACACTGAAGCTTTCTTT.